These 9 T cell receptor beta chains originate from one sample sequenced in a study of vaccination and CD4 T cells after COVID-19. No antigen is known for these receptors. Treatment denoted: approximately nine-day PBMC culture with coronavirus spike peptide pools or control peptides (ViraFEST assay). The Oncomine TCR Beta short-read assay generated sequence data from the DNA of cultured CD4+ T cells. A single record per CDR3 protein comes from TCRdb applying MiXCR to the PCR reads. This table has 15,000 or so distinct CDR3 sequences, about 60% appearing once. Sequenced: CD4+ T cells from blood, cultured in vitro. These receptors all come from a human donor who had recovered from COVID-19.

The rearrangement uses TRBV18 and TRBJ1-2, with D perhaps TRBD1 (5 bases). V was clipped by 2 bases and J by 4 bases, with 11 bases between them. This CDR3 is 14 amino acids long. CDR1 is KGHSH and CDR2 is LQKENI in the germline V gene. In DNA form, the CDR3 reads TGTGCCAGCTCACCAGGAAGGGACGGCTATGGCTACACCTTC. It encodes CASSPGRDGYGYTF. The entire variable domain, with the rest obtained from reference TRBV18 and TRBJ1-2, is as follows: NAGVMQNPRHLVRRRGQEARLRCSPMKGHSHVYWYRQLPEEGLKFMVYLQKENIIDESGMPKERFSAEFPKEGPSILRIQQVVRGDSAAYFCASSPGRDGYGYTFGSGTRLTVV.

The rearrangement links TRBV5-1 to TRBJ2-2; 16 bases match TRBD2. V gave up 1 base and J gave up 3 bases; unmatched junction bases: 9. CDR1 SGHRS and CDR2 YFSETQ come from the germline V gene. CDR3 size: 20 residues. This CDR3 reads CASSLRGLAGGTTYTGELFF. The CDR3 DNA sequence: TGCGCCAGCAGCTTGCGGGGACTAGCGGGAGGGACTACCTACACCGGGGAGCTGTTTTTT.

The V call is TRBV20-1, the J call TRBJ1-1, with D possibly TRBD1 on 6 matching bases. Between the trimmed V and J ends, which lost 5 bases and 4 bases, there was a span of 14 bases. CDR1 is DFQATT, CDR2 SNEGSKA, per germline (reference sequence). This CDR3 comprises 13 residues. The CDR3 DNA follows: TGCAGTGCTCCCCTCGGGGGGGCCACTGAAGCTTTCTTT. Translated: CSAPLGGATEAFF.

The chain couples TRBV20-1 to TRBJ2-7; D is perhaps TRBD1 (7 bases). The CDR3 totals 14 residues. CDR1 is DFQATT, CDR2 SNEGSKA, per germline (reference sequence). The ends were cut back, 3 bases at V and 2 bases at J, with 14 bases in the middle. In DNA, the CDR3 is TGCAGTGCTAGTCCGGACAGGACTACCTACGAGCAGTACTTC. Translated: CSASPDRTTYEQYF.

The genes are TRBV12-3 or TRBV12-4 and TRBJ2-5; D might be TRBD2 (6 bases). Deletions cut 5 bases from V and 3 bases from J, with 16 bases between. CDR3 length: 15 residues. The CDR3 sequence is CASSGTGLREETQYF. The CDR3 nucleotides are TGTGCCAGCAGTGGAACGGGACTCCGAGAAGAGACCCAGTACTTC.

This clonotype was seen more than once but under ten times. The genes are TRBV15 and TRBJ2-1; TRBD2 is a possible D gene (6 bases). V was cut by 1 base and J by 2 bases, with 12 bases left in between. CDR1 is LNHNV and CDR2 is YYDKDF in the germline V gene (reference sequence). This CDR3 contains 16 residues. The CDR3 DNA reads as TGTGCCACCAGCAGAGGCCCAGGACTACCCTACAATGAGCAGTTCTTC. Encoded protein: CATSRGPGLPYNEQFF.

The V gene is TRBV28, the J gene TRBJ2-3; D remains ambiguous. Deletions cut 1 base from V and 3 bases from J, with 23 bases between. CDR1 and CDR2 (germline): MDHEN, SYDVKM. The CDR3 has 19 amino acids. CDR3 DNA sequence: TGTGCCAGCAGTTTATTTATTAGGCAAAACGGTCTCGGGACAGATACGCAGTATTTT. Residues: CASSLFIRQNGLGTDTQYF.

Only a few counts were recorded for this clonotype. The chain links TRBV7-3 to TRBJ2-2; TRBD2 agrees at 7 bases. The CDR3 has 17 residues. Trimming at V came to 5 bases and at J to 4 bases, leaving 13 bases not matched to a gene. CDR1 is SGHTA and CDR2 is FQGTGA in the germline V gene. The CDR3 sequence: CASSQLAGAEGTGELFF. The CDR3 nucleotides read TGTGCCAGCAGCCAATTAGCGGGTGCAGAAGGCACCGGGGAGCTGTTTTTT.

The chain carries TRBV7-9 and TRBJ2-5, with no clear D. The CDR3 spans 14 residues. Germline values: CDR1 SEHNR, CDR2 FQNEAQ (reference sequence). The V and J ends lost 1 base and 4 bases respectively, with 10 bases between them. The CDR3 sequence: CASSLGGPRETQYF. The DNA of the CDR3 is TGTGCCAGCAGCTTAGGCGGTCCTCGAGAGACCCAGTACTTC.